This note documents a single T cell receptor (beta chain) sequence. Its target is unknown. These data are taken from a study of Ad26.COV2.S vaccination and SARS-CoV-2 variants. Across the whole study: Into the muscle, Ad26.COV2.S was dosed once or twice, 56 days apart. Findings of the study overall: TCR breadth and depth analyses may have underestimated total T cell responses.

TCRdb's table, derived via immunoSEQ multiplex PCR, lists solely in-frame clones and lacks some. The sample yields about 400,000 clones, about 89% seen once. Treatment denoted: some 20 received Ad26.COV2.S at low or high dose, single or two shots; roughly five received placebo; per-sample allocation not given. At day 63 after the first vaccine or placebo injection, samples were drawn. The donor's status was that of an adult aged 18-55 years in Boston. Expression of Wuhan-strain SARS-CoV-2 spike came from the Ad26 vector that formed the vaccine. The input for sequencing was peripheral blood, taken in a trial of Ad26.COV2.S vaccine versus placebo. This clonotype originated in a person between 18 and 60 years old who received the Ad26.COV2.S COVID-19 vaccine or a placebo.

The CDR3 sequence is CSASKPGLIYEQYF. The CDR3 region has the DNA TGCAGTGCTAGTAAACCGGGACTAATCTACGAGCAGTACTTC. The chain combines TRBV20-1 with TRBJ2-7; 7 nucleotides line up with TRBD2. Germline CDR1 and CDR2: DFQATT and SNEGSKA (reference sequence). This CDR3 has 14 amino acids. V lost 3 bases, J lost 3 bases, and 8 bases stayed unmatched.